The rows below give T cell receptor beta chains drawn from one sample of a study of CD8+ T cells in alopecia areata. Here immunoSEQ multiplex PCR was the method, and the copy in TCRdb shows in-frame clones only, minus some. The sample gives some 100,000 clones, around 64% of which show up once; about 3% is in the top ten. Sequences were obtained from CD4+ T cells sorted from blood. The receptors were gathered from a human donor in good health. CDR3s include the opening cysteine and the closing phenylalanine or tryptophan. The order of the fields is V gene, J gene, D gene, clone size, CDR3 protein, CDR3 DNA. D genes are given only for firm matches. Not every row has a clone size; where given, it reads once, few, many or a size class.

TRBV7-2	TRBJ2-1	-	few	CASRTSGRGAEQFF	TGTGCCAGCCGCACTTCCGGACGGGGCGCGGAGCAGTTCTTC
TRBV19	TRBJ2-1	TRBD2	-	CASSPGLAGAYNEQFF	TGTGCCAGTAGCCCCGGACTAGCGGGGGCGTACAATGAGCAGTTCTTC
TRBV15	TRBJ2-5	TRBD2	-	CATSSSGGPAETQYF	TGTGCCACCAGCAGTAGCGGGGGACCCGCAGAGACCCAGTACTTC
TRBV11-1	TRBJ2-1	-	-	CASSSRVYNEQFF	TGTGCCAGCAGCTCTAGGGTTTACAATGAGCAGTTCTTC
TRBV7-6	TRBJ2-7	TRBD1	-	CASSLGIRPRGIYEQYF	TGTGCCAGCAGCTTAGGGATCCGGCCCAGGGGGATCTACGAGCAGTACTTC
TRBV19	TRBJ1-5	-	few	CATQGRLSNQPQHF	TGTGCCACCCAAGGAAGATTGAGCAATCAGCCCCAGCATTTT
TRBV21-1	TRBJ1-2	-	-	CASSSPGGRHGYTF	TGTGCCAGCAGCTCGCCGGGGGGCAGGCATGGCTACACCTTC
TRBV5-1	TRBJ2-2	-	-	CASSLLADNTGELFF	TGTGCCAGCAGCCTCCTCGCGGACAACACCGGGGAGCTGTTTTTT
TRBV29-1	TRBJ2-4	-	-	CSATPPTSKGNIQYF	TGCAGCGCTACCCCCCCCACTTCGAAGGGAAACATTCAGTACTTC
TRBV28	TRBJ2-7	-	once	CASSLTYEQYF	TGTGCCAGCAGTTTAACGTACGAGCAGTACTTC
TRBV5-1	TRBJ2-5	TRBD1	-	CASSIGTGEETQYF	TGCGCCAGCAGCATCGGGACAGGGGAAGAGACCCAGTACTTC
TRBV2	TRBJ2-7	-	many	CASSVRGLEQYF	TGTGCCAGCAGTGTAAGGGGCCTGGAGCAGTACTTC
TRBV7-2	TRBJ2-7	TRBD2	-	CASHNPFGGIGYEQYF	TGTGCCAGCCACAACCCTTTCGGGGGGATTGGATACGAGCAGTACTTC
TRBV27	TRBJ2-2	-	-	CASSFQGPQGELFF	TGTGCCAGCAGTTTCCAGGGACCACAGGGGGAGCTGTTTTTT
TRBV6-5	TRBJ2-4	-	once	CATADWSKNIQYF	TGTGCCACCGCGGACTGGTCCAAAAACATTCAGTACTTC
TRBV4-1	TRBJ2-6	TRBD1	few	CASSQGGTGYSGANVLTF	TGCGCCAGCAGCCAAGGCGGGACAGGTTACTCTGGGGCCAACGTCCTGACTTTC
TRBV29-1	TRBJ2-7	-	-	CSVEKGGEQYF	TGCAGCGTTGAAAAAGGCGGAGAGCAGTACTTC
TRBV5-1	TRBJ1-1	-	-	CASRPTGNTEAFF	TGCGCCAGCAGGCCGACAGGGAACACTGAAGCTTTCTTT
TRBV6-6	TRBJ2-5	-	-	CASTPPGGETQYF	TGTGCCAGCACCCCCCCAGGAGGGGAGACCCAGTACTTC
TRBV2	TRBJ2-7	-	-	CANKVHNRPDGGYEQYF	TGTGCCAACAAGGTCCATAACAGGCCCGACGGAGGCTACGAGCAGTACTTC
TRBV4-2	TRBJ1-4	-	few	CASSQTTQEKLFF	TGTGCCAGCAGCCAAACGACGCAGGAAAAACTGTTTTTT
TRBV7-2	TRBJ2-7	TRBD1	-	CASSIRQGAPSEQYF	TGTGCCAGCAGTATCCGACAGGGTGCCCCCAGCGAGCAGTACTTC
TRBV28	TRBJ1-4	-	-	CASSLGNEKLFF	TGTGCCAGCAGTCTTGGTAATGAAAAACTGTTTTTT
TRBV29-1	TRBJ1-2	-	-	CSVTRGGDYGYTF	TGCAGCGTTACCCGAGGGGGGGACTATGGCTACACCTTC
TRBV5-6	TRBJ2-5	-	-	CASSFSPQETQYF	TGTGCCAGCAGCTTCAGCCCCCAAGAGACCCAGTACTTC
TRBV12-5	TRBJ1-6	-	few	CARPPGVYNSPLHF	TGTGCTAGGCCCCCCGGGGTTTATAATTCACCCCTCCACTTT
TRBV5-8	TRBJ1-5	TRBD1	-	CASSLRQGGQPQHF	TGTGCCAGCAGCTTACGACAGGGCGGTCAGCCCCAGCATTTT
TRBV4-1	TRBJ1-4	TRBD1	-	CASSQLLTGDPEKLFF	TGCGCCAGCAGCCAACTTCTCACAGGGGATCCAGAAAAACTGTTTTTT
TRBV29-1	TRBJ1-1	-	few	CSVVPGGEAFF	TGCAGCGTCGTCCCCGGGGGGGAAGCTTTCTTT
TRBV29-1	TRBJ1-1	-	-	CSVREGLNTEAFF	TGCAGCGTCCGTGAGGGGCTGAACACTGAAGCTTTCTTT